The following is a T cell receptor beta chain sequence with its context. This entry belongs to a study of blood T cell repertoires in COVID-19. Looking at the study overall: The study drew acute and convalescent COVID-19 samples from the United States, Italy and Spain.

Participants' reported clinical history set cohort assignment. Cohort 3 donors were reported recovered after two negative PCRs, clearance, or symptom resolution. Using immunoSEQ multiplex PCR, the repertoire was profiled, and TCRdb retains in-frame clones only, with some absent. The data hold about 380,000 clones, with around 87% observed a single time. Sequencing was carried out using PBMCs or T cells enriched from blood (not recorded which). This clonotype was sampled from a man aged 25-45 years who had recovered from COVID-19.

The CDR3 DNA reads TGTGCCAGCAGTTACTCAAAATTGGGCGCTAACTATGGCTACACCTTC. It translates to CASSYSKLGANYGYTF. V is TRBV6-5 and J is TRBJ1-2; no clear D. The germline V gene encodes CDR1 MNHEY and CDR2 SVGAGI. V was shortened by 0 bases and J by 0 bases, with 11 bases between the two germline ends. CDR3 length: 16 amino acids.